This TCR beta chain was observed in a study of cytomegalovirus exposure and HLA in healthy donors. This CDR3 has 12 residues. V was cut by 5 bases and J by 0 bases, with 5 bases left in between. Germline values: CDR1 SGHNT, CDR2 YYREEE (reference sequence). The PCR ran on 60 Vbeta and 13 Jbeta primers. Produced via immunoSEQ multiplex PCR; TCRdb's table is partial and in-frame only. The table has about 200,000 clones, around four fifths seen once. This receptor was obtained from a man between 40 and 49 years old in good health and CMV-seropositive. The sample was PBMCs. The genes are TRBV5-4 and TRBJ2-5; D ambiguous. The CDR3 DNA is TGTGCCAGCAGTTCGTACCAAGAGACCCAGTACTTC. It translates to CASSSYQETQYF.